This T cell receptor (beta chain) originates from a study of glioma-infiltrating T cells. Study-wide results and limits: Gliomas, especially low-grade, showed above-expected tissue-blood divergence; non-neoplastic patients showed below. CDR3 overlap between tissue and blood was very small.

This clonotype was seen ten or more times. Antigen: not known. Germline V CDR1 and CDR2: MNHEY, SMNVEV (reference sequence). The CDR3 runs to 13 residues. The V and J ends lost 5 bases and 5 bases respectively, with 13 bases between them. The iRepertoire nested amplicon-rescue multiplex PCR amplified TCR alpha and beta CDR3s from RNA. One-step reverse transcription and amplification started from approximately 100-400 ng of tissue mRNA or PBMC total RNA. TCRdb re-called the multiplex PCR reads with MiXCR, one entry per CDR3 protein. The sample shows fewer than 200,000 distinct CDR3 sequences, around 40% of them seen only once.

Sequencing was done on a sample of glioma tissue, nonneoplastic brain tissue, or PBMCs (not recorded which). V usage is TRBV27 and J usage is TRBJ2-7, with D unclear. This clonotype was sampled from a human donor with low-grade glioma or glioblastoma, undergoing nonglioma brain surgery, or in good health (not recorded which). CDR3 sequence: CASSPTAPHEQYF. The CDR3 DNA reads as TGTGCCAGCAGTCCAACAGCCCCCCACGAGCAGTACTTC.